The present T cell receptor (beta chain) was sequenced within a study of cytomegalovirus exposure and HLA in healthy donors. Study-wide results and caveats: TCR beta chain V- and J-gene trimming was linked, in a later analysis, to a missense variant in DCLRE1C.

The PCR was carried out with 60 Vbeta primers and 13 Jbeta primers. Produced via immunoSEQ multiplex PCR; TCRdb's table is partial and in-frame only. This sample has some 80,000 clones, with roughly 79% found just once. The trim removed 7 bases at V and 2 bases at J, leaving 6 bases unmatched. In germline, CDR1 is SGHRS, CDR2 YFSETQ. The CDR3 sequence is 14 residues long. Notes on this clone: The antigen remains unidentified.

The material sequenced was PBMCs. This TCR was sampled from a man aged 18 to 30 in good health and CMV-seropositive. The rearrangement links TRBV5-1 to TRBJ2-3; 8 bases agree with TRBD2. CDR3 sequence (DNA): TGCGCCAGCCGGACTAGCACTTCCACAGATACGCAGTATTTT. Encoded protein: CASRTSTSTDTQYF.